Listed below are T cell receptor beta chains from one sample, sequenced in a study of blood T cell repertoires in COVID-19. Profiling relied on immunoSEQ multiplex PCR, and the TCRdb table lists in-frame clones only, not all of them. The sample includes some 130,000 clones, approximately 88% seen only once; the top ten take roughly 17%. Source material: peripheral blood. Receptors originate from a woman of 80 years or more with acute or convalescent COVID-19. Each CDR3 is given with its conserved first and last residue.

v_call	j_call	cdr3_aa
TRBV2	TRBJ2-5	CASSERGNQAVGAQYF
TRBV5-4	TRBJ1-4	CASSHGGPGGGDEKLFF
TRBV6-2/TRBV6-3	TRBJ1-5	CASSYRGSGVNQPQHF
TRBV5-1	TRBJ1-5	CASSFLRDRGLKAQPQHF
TRBV7-2	TRBJ2-2	CASSYGQTTNTGELFF
TRBV6-5	TRBJ1-1	CASSSDQTGNTEAFF
TRBV10-2	TRBJ2-1	CASSELSGTRYNEQFF
TRBV3-1/TRBV3-2	TRBJ1-5	CASSRDLRSNQPQHF
TRBV5-6	TRBJ1-2	CASSLVGSGYTF
TRBV6-2/TRBV6-3	TRBJ2-7	CASSYSRGLEQYF
TRBV20-1	TRBJ1-5	CSASEGSSNQPQHF
TRBV6-2/TRBV6-3	TRBJ2-5	CASSRDSRGQYF
TRBV6-5	TRBJ2-1	CASSYGRGGAFDEQFF
TRBV6-1	TRBJ2-3	CASSGSRTSGGADTQYF
TRBV19	TRBJ1-1	CASSIVARGTTEAFF
TRBV7-8	TRBJ2-5	CASSPIGVGETQYF
TRBV11-2	TRBJ2-3	CASSLLTSSDTQYF
TRBV10-3	TRBJ2-7	CAIRQVPLGEQYF
TRBV2	TRBJ1-6	CASSERGGENSPLHF
TRBV7-2	TRBJ2-1	CASSLGSSGRSEQFF
TRBV6-5	TRBJ2-4	CASRREGLAKNIQYF
TRBV6-2/TRBV6-3	TRBJ2-2	CASSYLWGPGELFF